What follows are 7 T cell receptor beta chains derived from one specimen sequenced in a study of Graves' ophthalmopathy and Graves' hyperthyroidism. RNA transcripts served as template for amplifying TCR beta CDR3 sequences. The authors performed first-round RT-PCR with HTBI primers and then a second-round multiplex PCR. MiXCR, run by TCRdb on the multiplex PCR reads, gives a single entry per CDR3 protein. The repertoire consists of some 1.1 million distinct CDR3 sequences, with around a third occurring once and the leading ten covering 11%. Sequenced: peripheral blood or thyroid tissue (not recorded which). All receptors come from an adult man with Graves' hyperthyroidism.

This clonotype was recorded many times. This rearrangement joins TRBV20-1 to TRBJ2-7; D is uncertain. Per the germline V gene, CDR1 is DFQATT and CDR2 is SNEGSKA (reference sequence). CDR3 size: 13 residues. The V and J ends lost 1 base and 5 bases respectively, with 12 bases between them. The CDR3 region is CSARGPGIHEQYF. DNA of the CDR3: TGCAGTGCTAGAGGCCCAGGTATCCACGAGCAGTACTTC.

The chain couples TRBV7-2 to TRBJ1-1, with TRBD1 matching over 10 bases. The germline V gene has CDR1 SGHTA and CDR2 FQGNSA. This CDR3 has 16 residues. V lost 3 bases to trimming and J lost 3 bases; unmatched junction nucleotides: 7. CDR3 in amino acids: CASSLWDRGKDTEAFF. CDR3 nucleotides: TGTGCCAGCAGCTTGTGGGACAGGGGTAAAGACACTGAAGCTTTCTTT.

In regard to this clonotype: This may be a read error, as it is one base from a much larger clone. The chain recombines TRBV7-9 with TRBJ1-5; 7 nucleotides align to TRBD1. The CDR3 is 17 amino acids. CDR1 is SEHNR and CDR2 is FQNEAQ in the germline V gene (reference sequence). The CDR3 nucleotides are TGTGCCAGCAGTTTAGGGGGCAGGTTTTCTGGTCCTCAGCCCCAGCATTTT. Translating gives CASSLGGRFSGPQPQHF.

This clonotype was seen at least ten times. The CDR3 DNA follows: TGCGCCAGCAGCGTGGGGGACAGGCCATCGGAGACCCAGTACTTC. Its translation is CASSVGDRPSETQYF. The J gene is TRBJ2-5, the V gene TRBV5-1; TRBD1 aligns across 8 bases. The V gene end was trimmed by 4 bases and the J gene end by 5 bases; junction bases not matched to a gene: 10. The CDR3 covers 15 residues. Germline V gene sequence: CDR1 SGHRS, CDR2 YFSETQ. The variable domain in full, completed from reference TRBV5-1 and TRBJ2-5, reads KAGVTQTPRYLIKTRGQQVTLSCSPISGHRSVSWYQQTPGQGLQFLFEYFSETQRNKGNFPGRFSGRQFSNSRSEMNVSTLELGDSALYLCASSVGDRPSETQYFGPGTRLLVL.

This clonotype was seen ten or more times. The CDR3 DNA sequence: TGTGCCAGCAGCTTGGCGGGAGGGACCCCGGCTAGCTACGAGCAGTACTTC. As protein: CASSLAGGTPASYEQYF. The V call is TRBV5-4, the J call TRBJ2-7; 8 bases match TRBD2. The V and J ends lost 0 bases and 3 bases, in that order; junction bases with no gene match: 11. Germline CDR1 is SGHNT and CDR2 is YYREEE (reference sequence). The CDR3 loop spans 17 amino acids.

DNA of the CDR3: TGTGCCAGCAGCGTAGAGGGAGGGCCTGGGACCCAGTACTTC. The encoded protein is CASSVEGGPGTQYF. The rearrangement links TRBV7-3 to TRBJ2-5; 7 positions agree with TRBD2. CDR1 is SGHTA, CDR2 FQGTGA, per germline. The CDR3 is 14 amino acids. The trim removed 5 bases at V and 7 bases at J, leaving 10 bases unmatched.

To note about this clonotype: A junction end diverges from the germline sequence, so it may reflect a read error. V gene TRBV5-1 combines with J gene TRBJ2-5, with 7 bases fitting TRBD1. This CDR3 has 16 amino acids. Germline loops: CDR1 SGHRS, CDR2 YFSETQ. CDR3 sequence reads: CASSRQVQGMGETQYF. The CDR3 DNA reads TGTGCCAGCAGTCGACAGGTACAGGGGATGGGGGAGACCCAGTACTTC.